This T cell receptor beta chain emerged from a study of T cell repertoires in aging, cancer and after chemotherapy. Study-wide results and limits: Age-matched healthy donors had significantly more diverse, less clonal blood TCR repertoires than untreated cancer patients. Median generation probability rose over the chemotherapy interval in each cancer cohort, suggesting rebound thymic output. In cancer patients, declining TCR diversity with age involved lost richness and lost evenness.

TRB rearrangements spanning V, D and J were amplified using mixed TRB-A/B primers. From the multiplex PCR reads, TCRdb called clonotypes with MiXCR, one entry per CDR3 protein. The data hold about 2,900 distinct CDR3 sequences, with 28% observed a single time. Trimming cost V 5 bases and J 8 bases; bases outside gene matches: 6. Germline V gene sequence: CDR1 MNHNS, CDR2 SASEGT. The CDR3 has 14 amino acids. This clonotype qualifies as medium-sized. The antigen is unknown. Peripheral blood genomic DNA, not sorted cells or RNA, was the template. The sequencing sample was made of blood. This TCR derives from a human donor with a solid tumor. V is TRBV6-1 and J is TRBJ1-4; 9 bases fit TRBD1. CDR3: CASSPGQGGEKLFF. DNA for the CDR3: TGTGCCAGCAGTCCGGGACAGGGAGGAGAAAAACTGTTTTTT.